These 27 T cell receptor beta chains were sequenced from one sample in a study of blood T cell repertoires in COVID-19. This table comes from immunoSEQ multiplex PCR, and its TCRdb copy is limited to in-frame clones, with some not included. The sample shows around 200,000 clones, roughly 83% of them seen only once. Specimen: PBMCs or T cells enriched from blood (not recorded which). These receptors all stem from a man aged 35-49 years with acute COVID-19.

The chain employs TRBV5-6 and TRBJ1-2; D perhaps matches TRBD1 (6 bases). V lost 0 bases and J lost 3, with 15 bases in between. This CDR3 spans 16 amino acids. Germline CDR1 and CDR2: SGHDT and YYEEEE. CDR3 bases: TGTGCCAGCAGCTTGGCCGGGACACCCAAGCACTATGGCTACACCTTC. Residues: CASSLAGTPKHYGYTF.

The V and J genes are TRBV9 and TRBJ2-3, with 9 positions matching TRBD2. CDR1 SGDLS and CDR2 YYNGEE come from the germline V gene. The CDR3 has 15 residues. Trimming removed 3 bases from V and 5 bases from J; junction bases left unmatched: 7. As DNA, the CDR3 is TGTGCCAGCAGCGCCTCGGGACTAGCCCTAGATACGCAGTATTTT. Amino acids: CASSASGLALDTQYF.

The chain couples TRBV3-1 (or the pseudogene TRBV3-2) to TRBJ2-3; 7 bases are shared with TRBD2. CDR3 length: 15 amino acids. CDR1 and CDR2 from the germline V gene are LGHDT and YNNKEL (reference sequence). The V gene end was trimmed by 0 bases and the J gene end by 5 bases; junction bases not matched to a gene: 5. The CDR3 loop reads CASSQESSGKDTQYF. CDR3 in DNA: TGTGCCAGCAGCCAAGAGTCTAGCGGAAAAGATACGCAGTATTTT.

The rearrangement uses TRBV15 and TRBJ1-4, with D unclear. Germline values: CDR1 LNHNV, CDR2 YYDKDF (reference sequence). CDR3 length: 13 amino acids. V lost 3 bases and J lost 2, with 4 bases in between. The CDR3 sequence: CATSSQTNEKLFF. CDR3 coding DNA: TGTGCCACCAGCAGCCAGACTAATGAAAAACTGTTTTTT.

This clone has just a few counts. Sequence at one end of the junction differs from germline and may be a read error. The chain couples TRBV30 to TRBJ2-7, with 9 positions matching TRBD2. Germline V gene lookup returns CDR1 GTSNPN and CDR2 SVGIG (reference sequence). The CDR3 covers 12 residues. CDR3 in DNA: TGTGCCTGGAGTATCCCTAGCGGGACTCCGAGTTTC. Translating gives CAWSIPSGTPSF.

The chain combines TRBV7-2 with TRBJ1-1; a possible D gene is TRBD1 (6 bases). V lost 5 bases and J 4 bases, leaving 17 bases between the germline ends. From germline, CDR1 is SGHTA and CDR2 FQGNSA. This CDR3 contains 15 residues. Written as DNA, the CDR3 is TGTGCCAGCAGCAGAACCGGGACACAAGGCACTGAAGCTTTCTTT. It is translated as CASSRTGTQGTEAFF.

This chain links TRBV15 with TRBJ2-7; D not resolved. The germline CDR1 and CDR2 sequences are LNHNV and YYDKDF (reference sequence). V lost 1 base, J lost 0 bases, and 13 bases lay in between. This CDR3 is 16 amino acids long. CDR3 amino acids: CATSRVRPTNSYEQYF. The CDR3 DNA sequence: TGTGCCACCAGCAGAGTTCGACCTACTAACTCCTACGAGCAGTACTTC.

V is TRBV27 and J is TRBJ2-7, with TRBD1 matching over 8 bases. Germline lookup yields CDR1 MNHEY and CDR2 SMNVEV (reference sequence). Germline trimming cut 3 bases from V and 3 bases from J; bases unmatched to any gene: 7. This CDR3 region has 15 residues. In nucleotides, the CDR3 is TGTGCCAGCAGTTTTATTGGACAGGGTTTCTACGAGCAGTACTTC. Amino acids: CASSFIGQGFYEQYF.

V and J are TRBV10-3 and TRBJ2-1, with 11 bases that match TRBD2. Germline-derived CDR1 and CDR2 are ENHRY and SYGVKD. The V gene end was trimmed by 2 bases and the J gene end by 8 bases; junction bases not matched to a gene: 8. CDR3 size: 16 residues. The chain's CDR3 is CAISEPLAGGPDEQFF. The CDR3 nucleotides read TGTGCCATCAGTGAGCCTTTAGCGGGAGGGCCGGATGAGCAGTTCTTC.

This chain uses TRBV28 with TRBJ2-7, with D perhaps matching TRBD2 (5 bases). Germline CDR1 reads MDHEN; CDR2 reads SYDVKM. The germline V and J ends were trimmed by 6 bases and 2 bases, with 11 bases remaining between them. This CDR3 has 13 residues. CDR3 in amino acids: CASRERPTYEQYF. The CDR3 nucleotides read TGTGCCAGCAGGGAGCGGCCTACCTACGAGCAGTACTTC.

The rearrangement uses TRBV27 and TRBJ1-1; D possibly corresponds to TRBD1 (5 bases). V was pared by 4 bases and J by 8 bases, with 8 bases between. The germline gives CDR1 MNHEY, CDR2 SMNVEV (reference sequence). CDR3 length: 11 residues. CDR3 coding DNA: TGTGCCAGCAGTTCTTGGACAGAAGCTTTCTTT. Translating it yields CASSSWTEAFF.

CDR3 protein: CASIRTGGCEKLFF. CDR3 coding DNA: TGTGCCAGCATCCGGACGGGAGGTTGTGAAAAACTGTTTTTT. The V gene is TRBV21-1, the J gene TRBJ1-4. TRBV21-1 is flagged as a pseudogene. This CDR3 spans 14 amino acids.

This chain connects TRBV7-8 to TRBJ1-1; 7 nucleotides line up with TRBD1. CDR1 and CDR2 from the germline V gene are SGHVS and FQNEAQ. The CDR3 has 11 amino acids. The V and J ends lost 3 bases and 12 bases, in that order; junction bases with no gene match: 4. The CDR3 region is CASSFDRVTFF. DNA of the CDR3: TGTGCCAGCAGCTTTGACAGGGTAACTTTCTTT.

The CDR3 coding sequence is TGTGCCAGCAGCCAAGGAGGGCCCCATAATGAAAAACTGTTTTTT. Translating gives CASSQGGPHNEKLFF. The chain is built from TRBV4-2 and TRBJ1-4; D not resolved. Germline loops: CDR1 LGHNA, CDR2 YNFKEQ. The CDR3 covers 15 residues. V was clipped by 1 base and J by 4 bases, with 10 bases between them.

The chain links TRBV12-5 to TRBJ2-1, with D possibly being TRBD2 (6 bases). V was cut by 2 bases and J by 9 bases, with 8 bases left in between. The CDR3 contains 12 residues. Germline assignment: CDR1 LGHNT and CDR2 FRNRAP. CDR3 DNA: TGTGCTAGTGGTTTGCGGGGGTCTGAGCAGTTCTTC. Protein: CASGLRGSEQFF.

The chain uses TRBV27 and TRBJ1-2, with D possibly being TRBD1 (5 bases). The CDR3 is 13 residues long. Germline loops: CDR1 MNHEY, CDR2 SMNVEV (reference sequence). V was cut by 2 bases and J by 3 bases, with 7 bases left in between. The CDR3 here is CASSLQGYYGYTF. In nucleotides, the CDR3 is TGTGCCAGCAGTTTACAGGGATACTATGGCTACACCTTC.

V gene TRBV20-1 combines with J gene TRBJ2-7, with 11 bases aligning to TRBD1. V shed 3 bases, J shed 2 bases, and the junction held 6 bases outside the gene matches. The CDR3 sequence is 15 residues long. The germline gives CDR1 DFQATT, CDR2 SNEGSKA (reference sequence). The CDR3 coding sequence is TGCAGTGCTAGTTTGCCGGGACAGGGGGCCTACGAGCAGTACTTC. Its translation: CSASLPGQGAYEQYF.

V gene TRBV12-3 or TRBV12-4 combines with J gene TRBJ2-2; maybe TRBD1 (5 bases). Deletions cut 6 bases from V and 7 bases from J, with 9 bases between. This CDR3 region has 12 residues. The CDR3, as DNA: TGTGCCAGCAGCCAGGGCCTCGGGGAGCTGTTTTTT. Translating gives CASSQGLGELFF.

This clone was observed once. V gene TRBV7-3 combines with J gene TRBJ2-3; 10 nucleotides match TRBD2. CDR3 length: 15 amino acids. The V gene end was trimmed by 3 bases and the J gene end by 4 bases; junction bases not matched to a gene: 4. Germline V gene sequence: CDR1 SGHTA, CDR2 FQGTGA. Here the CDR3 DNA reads TGTGCCAGCAGCTTTAGCGGGAGGTTCGCAGATACGCAGTATTTT. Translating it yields CASSFSGRFADTQYF.

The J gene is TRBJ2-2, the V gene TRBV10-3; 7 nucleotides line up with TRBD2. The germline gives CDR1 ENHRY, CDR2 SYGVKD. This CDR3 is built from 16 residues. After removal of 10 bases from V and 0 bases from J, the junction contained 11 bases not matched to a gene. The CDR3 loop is CATGASGFANTGELFF. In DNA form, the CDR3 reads TGTGCCACCGGCGCTAGCGGTTTCGCGAACACCGGGGAGCTGTTTTTT.

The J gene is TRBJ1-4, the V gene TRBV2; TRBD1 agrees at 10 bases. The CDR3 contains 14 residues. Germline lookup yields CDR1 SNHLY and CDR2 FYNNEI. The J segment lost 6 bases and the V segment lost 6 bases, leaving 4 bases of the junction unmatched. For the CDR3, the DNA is TGTGCCAGCAGGACAGGGGGCGGAGATGAAAAACTGTTTTTT. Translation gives CASRTGGGDEKLFF.

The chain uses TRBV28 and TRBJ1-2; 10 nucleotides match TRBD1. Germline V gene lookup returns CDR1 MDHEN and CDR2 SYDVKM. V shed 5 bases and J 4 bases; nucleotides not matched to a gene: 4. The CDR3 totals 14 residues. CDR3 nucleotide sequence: TGTGCCAGCAGTCCATGGACAGGGGGCTATGGCTACACCTTC. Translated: CASSPWTGGYGYTF.

CDR3: CASSSDSGNIQYF. CDR3 DNA sequence: TGTGCCAGTAGTAGTGACAGCGGGAACATTCAGTACTTC. This chain connects TRBV19 to TRBJ2-4, with D perhaps matching TRBD2 (6 bases). The V end was cut by 4 bases, the J end by 7 bases, with 11 bases between. This CDR3 is built from 13 residues. Germline values: CDR1 LNHDA, CDR2 SQIVND (reference sequence).

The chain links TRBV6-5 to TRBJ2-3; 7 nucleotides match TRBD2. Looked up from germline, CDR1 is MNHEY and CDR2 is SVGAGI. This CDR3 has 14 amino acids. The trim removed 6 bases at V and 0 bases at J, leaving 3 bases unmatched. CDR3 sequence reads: CASRAGYSTDTQYF. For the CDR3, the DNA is TGTGCCAGCAGAGCGGGATATAGCACAGATACGCAGTATTTT.

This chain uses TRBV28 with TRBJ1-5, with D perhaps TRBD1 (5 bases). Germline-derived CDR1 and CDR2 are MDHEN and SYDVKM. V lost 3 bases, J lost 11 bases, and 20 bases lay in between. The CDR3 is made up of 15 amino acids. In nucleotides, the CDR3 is TGTGCCAGCAGTTTTCGGCAGACCCCCCAAGGGGCCCAGCATTTT. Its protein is CASSFRQTPQGAQHF.

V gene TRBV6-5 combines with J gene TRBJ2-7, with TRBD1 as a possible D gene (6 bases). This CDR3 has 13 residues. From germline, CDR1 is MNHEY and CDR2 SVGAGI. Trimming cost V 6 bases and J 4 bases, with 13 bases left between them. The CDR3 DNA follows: TGTGCCAGCAGGCAGGACAGAAGATACGAGCAGTACTTC. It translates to CASRQDRRYEQYF.

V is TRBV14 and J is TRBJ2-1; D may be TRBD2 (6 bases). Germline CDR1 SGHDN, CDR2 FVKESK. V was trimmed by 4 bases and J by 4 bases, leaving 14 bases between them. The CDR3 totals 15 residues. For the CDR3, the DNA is TGTGCCAGCAGCCCTACACTAGCAAGTTACAATGAGCAGTTCTTC. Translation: CASSPTLASYNEQFF.